The clone carrying this T cell receptor (beta chain) turned up a few times. The antigen is undetermined. CDR3 length: 15 residues. Germline V CDR1 and CDR2: KGHSH, LQKENI. With V trimmed by 3 bases and J by 1 base, 5 bases remained unmatched. TCR beta CDR3 region amplification was performed from RNA transcripts. HTBI primers were the set used in a first-round RT-PCR of the TCR CDR3. TCRdb reprocessed the multiplex PCR reads via MiXCR and lists one record per CDR3 protein. The repertoire holds some 320,000 distinct CDR3 sequences, with roughly 13% as singletons. This sample was included in a study of T cells in Graves' hyperthyroidism and ophthalmopathy. Regarding the study as a whole: Stable hyperthyroidism was separated from ophthalmopathy by a model based on 13 V-J features.

Reasons for excluding patients were uncontrolled infection, other autoimmune disease, pregnancy or lactation. Diagnostic decisions used clinical symptoms, serum thyroxine and TRAb, thyroid ultrasound and orbital computed tomography. The rearrangement links TRBV18 to TRBJ1-1; TRBD1 matches at 7 bases. The clonotype originates from a woman aged 40-49 years with Graves' ophthalmopathy. Sequenced input: blood. The CDR3 loop reads CASSPGQRTNTEAFF. The CDR3 DNA sequence: TGTGCCAGCTCACCGGGACAGAGGACGAACACTGAAGCTTTCTTT.